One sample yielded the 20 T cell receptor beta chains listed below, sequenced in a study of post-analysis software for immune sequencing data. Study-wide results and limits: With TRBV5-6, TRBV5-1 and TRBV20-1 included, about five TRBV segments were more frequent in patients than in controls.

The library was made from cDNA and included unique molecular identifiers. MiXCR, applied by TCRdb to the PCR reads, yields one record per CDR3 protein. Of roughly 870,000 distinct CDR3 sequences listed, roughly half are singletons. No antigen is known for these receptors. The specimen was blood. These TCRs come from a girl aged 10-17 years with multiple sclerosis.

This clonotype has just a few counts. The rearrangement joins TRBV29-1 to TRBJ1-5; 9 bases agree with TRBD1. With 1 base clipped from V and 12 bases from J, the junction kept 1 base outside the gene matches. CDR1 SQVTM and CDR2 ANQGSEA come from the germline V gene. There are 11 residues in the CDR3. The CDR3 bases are TGCAGCGTTGAAGGACAGGGGGGCCAGCATTTT. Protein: CSVEGQGGQHF.

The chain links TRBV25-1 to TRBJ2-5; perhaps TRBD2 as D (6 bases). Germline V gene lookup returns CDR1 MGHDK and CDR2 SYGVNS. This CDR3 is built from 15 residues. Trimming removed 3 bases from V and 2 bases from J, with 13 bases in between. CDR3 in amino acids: CASSDQRENQETQYF. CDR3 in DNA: TGTGCCAGCAGTGACCAACGGGAGAATCAAGAGACCCAGTACTTC. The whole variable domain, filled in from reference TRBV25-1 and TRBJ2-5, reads EADIYQTPRYLVIGTGKKITLECSQTMGHDKMYWYQQDPGMELHLIHYSYGVNSTEKGDLSSESTVSRIRTEHFPLTLESARPSHTSQYLCASSDQRENQETQYFGPGTRLLVL.

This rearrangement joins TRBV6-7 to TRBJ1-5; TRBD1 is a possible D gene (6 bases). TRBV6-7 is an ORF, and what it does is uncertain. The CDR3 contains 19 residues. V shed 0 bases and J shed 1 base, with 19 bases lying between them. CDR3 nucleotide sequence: TGTGCCAGCAGTTACTCGGGGGATCCGGGACACCGAAGCAATCAGCCCCAGCATTTT. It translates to CASSYSGDPGHRSNQPQHF.

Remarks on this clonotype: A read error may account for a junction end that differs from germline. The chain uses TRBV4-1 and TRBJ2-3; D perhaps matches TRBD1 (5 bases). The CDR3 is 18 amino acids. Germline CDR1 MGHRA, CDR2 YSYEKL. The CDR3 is CASGQVLWRQSDTDTQYF. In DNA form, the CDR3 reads TGCGCCAGCGGCCAAGTACTTTGGCGACAGTCGGACACAGATACGCAGTATTTT.

This CDR3 is CASSLEAASSYGYTF. In nucleotides, the CDR3 is TGCGCCAGCAGCTTGGAAGCAGCATCTTCTTATGGCTACACCTTC. The chain has TRBV5-1 and TRBJ1-2; no clear D gene. The CDR3 runs 15 residues. V was shortened by 0 bases and J by 5 bases, with 14 bases between the two germline ends. Germline CDR1 SGHRS, CDR2 YFSETQ.

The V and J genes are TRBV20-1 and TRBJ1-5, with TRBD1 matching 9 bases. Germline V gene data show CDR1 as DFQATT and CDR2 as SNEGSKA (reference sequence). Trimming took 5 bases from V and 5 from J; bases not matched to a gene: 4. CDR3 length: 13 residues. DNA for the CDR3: TGCAGTGCTCGGCGGACAGGGGATCAGCCCCAGCATTTT. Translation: CSARRTGDQPQHF.

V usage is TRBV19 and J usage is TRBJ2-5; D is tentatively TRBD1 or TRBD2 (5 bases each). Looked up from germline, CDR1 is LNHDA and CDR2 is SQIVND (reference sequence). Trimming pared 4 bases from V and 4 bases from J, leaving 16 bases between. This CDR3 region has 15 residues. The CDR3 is CASSRRQTRGETQYF. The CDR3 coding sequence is TGTGCCAGTAGTAGAAGACAGACCCGGGGAGAGACCCAGTACTTC.

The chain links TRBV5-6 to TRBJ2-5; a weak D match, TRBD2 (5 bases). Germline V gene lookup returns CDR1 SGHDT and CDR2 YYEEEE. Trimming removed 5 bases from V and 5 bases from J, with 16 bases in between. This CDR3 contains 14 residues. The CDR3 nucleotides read TGTGCCAGCAGTTTTAACCCGGGATGGGAGACCCAGTACTTC. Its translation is CASSFNPGWETQYF.

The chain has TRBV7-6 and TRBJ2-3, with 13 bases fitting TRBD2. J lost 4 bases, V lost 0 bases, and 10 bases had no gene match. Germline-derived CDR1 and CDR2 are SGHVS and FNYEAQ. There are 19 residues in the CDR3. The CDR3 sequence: CASSLALAGGRGDPDTQYF. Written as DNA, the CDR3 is TGTGCCAGCAGCTTAGCACTAGCGGGGGGGCGAGGAGATCCAGATACGCAGTATTTT.

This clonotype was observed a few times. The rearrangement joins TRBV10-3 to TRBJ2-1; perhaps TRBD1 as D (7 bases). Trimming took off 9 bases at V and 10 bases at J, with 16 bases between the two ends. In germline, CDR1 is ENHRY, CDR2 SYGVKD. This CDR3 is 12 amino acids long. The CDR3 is CAIQTGAGEQFF. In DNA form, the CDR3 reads TGTGCCATACAAACAGGGGCGGGGGAGCAGTTCTTC.

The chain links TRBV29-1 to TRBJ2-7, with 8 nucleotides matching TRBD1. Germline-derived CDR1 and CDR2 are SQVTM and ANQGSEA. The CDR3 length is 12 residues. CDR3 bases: TGCAGTGTCAGGGGGACAGGCTACGAGCAGTACTTC. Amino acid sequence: CSVRGTGYEQYF.

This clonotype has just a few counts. The CDR3 loop reads CASSRTRGDSETQYF. The CDR3 nucleotides read TGCGCCAGCAGCAGGACTAGGGGAGATTCGGAGACCCAGTACTTC. The chain is built from TRBV5-1 and TRBJ2-5; 7 nucleotides line up with TRBD2. Trimming took 4 bases from V and 5 from J; bases not matched to a gene: 11. Germline V gene data show CDR1 as SGHRS and CDR2 as YFSETQ. The CDR3 runs 15 residues.

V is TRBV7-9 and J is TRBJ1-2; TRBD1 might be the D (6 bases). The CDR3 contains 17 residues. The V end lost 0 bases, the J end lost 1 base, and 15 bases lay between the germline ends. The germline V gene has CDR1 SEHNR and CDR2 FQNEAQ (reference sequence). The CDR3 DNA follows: TGTGCCAGCAGCTTAGCGGCTAAAGGACAGCTTAACTATGGCTACACCTTC. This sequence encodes CASSLAAKGQLNYGYTF.

The CDR3: CATSRGTDELRGLRGYTF. The CDR3 nucleotides are TGTGCCACCAGCAGAGGGACAGACGAACTACGCGGCCTGCGGGGCTACACCTTC. This rearrangement joins TRBV15 to TRBJ1-2; D perhaps matches TRBD1 (6 bases). CDR1 and CDR2 (germline): LNHNV, YYDKDF (reference sequence). The V end was cut by 1 base, the J end by 8 bases, with 26 bases between. The CDR3 is 18 residues long.

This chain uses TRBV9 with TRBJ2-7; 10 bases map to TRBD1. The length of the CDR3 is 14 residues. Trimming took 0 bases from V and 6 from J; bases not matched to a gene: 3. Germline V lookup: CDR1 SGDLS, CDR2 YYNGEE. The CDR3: CASSVGQGAFEQYF. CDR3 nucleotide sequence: TGTGCCAGCAGCGTAGGACAGGGGGCTTTCGAGCAGTACTTC.

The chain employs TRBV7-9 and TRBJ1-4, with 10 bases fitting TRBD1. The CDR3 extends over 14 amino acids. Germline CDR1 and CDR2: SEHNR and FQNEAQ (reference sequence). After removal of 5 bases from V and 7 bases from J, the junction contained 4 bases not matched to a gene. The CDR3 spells CASSPGQGPEKLFF. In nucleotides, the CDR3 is TGTGCCAGCAGCCCGGGACAGGGGCCTGAAAAACTGTTTTTT. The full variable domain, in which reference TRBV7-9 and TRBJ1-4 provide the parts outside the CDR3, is DTGVSQNPRHKITKRGQNVTFRCDPISEHNRLYWYRQTLGQGPEFLTYFQNEAQLEKSRLLSDRFSAERPKGSFSTLEIQRTEQGDSAMYLCASSPGQGPEKLFFGSGTQLSVL.

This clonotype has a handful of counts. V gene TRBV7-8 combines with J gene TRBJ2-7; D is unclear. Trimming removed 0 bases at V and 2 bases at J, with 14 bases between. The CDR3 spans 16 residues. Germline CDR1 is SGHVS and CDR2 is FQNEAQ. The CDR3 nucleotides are TGTGCCAGCAGCTTAGCGCCGCAGGAAAAAACCTACGAGCAGTACTTC. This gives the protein CASSLAPQEKTYEQYF.

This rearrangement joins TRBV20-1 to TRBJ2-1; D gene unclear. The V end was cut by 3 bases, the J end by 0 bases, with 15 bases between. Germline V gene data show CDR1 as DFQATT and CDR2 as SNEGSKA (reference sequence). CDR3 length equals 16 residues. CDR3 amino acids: CSASKGPLSSYNEQFF. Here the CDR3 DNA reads TGCAGTGCTAGTAAGGGCCCTTTGAGCTCCTACAATGAGCAGTTCTTC.

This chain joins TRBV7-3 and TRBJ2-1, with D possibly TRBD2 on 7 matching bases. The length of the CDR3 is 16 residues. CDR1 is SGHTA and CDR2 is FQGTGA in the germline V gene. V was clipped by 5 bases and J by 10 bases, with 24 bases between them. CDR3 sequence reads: CASSPPGAGVKGEQFF. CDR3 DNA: TGTGCCAGCAGCCCACCGGGGGCGGGAGTTAAGGGGGAGCAGTTCTTC.

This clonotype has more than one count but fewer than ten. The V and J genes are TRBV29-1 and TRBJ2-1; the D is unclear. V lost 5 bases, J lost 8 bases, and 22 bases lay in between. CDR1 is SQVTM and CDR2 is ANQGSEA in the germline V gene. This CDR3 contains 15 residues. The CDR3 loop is CSVPYSTRSDDEQFF. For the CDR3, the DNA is TGCAGCGTTCCTTATTCGACACGTTCCGACGATGAGCAGTTCTTC.